This T cell receptor beta chain was sequenced during a study of T cell responses to AZD1222 COVID-19 vaccine. Findings and limits, study-wide: Clonal diversity was possibly underestimated, and the donors were mostly white British, with more females. The study reported that nearly half of spike-specific TCRs target unmutated variant regions.

The CDR3 has 13 amino acids. Trimming took 3 bases from V and 7 from J, leaving 13 bases between them. Concerning this clone: What it recognizes is unknown.

The table came from immunoSEQ multiplex PCR; TCRdb's copy has only in-frame clones and leaves some out. The data show 95,000 to 100,000 clones, about 90% seen once. This chain connects TRBV23-1 to TRBJ2-7, with a tentative D call TRBD1 (5 bases). TRBV23-1 is annotated as an ORF whose role is uncertain. The specimen comprised peripheral blood, sampled on day 0 of AZD1222 vaccination. This TCR was recovered from an adult in good health. The CDR3 region is CASSHKTGKEQYF. CDR3 nucleotides: TGCGCCAGCAGTCATAAAACAGGTAAGGAGCAGTACTTC.